This entry describes one TCR beta chain. The target antigen is unknown. The sample comes from a study of T-cell memory formation after mild COVID-19. Study background: Largely, the TCR clusters proved donor specific.

MiXCR, applied by TCRdb to the 5' RACE reads, yields one record per CDR3 protein. The sample includes around 340,000 distinct CDR3 sequences, about 21% seen only once; the top ten take approximately 13%. Broader study findings: In pre-infection memory, a portion of responding clones appeared, which suggested that cross-reactive memory joined.

The sample taken for sequencing was PBMCs or a T cell subset sorted from them (not recorded which). This receptor was identified in an adult woman who had mild COVID-19 (a few samples of this study predate the infection). Cell type and time point are not known.

For the CDR3, the DNA is TGTGCCAGCAGCTTAGATGGGCCAGGGATTAGAGAGACCCAGTACTTC. Translating gives CASSLDGPGIRETQYF. The chain uses TRBV11-2 and TRBJ2-5, with D possibly TRBD1 on 5 matching bases. The length of the CDR3 is 16 residues. The V gene lost 0 bases and the J gene lost 4 bases, with 15 bases spanning the gap. Germline CDR1 reads SGHAT; CDR2 reads FQNNGV.